One sample yielded the 6 T cell receptor beta chains listed below, sequenced in a study of identical twins. One entry per CDR3 protein, called by TCRdb with MiXCR from the 5' RACE reads. The sample carries approximately 1.8 million distinct CDR3 sequences, under 35% recorded once. Sequencing input: cord blood. The receptor source for this set is a newborn girl in good health.

This clonotype appeared many times. This chain links TRBV5-1 with TRBJ2-7; D ambiguous. V was pared by 0 bases and J by 4 bases, with 8 bases between. Germline values: CDR1 SGHRS, CDR2 YFSETQ. The CDR3 loop spans 13 amino acids. Written as DNA, the CDR3 is TGCGCCAGCAGCTTGGAGCCGACATACGAGCAGTACTTC. Translated, it gives CASSLEPTYEQYF.

The sample holds many counts of this clonotype. V and J are TRBV29-1 and TRBJ2-7, with 9 bases aligning to TRBD1. Germline CDR1 and CDR2: SQVTM and ANQGSEA. V lost 6 bases to trimming and J lost 7 bases; unmatched junction nucleotides: 10. The CDR3 consists of 13 residues. CDR3 DNA sequence: TGCAGCGTCACAGGGGGCTTTTTGAGGGAGCAGTACTTC. The encoded protein is CSVTGGFLREQYF.

The chain uses TRBV6-1 and TRBJ1-5; the match to TRBD1 covers 8 bases. J gave up 1 base and V 2 bases, and 4 bases lay outside the gene matches. Germline CDR1 and CDR2: MNHNS and SASEGT. The CDR3 contains 16 residues. The CDR3 DNA is TGTGCCAGCAGTGAATGGACAGGGATCAGCAATCAGCCCCAGCATTTT. This sequence encodes CASSEWTGISNQPQHF.

A remark on this clonotype: This sequence may be a read error, since a much larger clone differs from it by one base. This sequence joins TRBV12-3 or TRBV12-4 and TRBJ1-2, with D maybe TRBD1 (6 bases). The length of the CDR3 is 13 residues. The V end was cut by 5 bases, the J end by 4 bases, with 11 bases between. This CDR3 is CASSGTDSYGYTF. CDR3 sequence (DNA): TGTGCCAGCAGTGGGACGGACAGCTATGGCTACACCTTC.

The chain has TRBV4-1 and TRBJ2-1; 8 bases fit TRBD2. Germline loops: CDR1 MGHRA, CDR2 YSYEKL. CDR3 length equals 17 residues. V dropped 3 bases and J dropped 7; count of bases not matched to a gene: 14. The DNA of the CDR3 is TGCGCCAGCAGCCAGACTCCAAGCGGGAGCGGGTTGAATGAGCAGTTCTTC. Its protein is CASSQTPSGSGLNEQFF.

This chain connects TRBV28 to TRBJ1-1; 7 bases map to TRBD1. The CDR3 extends over 17 amino acids. The V segment lost 0 bases and the J segment 1 base; nucleotides outside the gene matches: 8. In germline, CDR1 is MDHEN, CDR2 SYDVKM. The CDR3 reads CASSLWAGGRKNTEAFF. CDR3 DNA sequence: TGTGCCAGCAGTTTATGGGCAGGGGGAAGGAAGAACACTGAAGCTTTCTTT. The variable domain in full, completed from reference TRBV28 and TRBJ1-1, reads DVKVTQSSRYLVKRTGEKVFLECVQDMDHENMFWYRQDPGLGLRLIYFSYDVKMKEKGDIPEGYSVSREKKERFSLILESASTNQTSMYLCASSLWAGGRKNTEAFFGQGTRLTVV.